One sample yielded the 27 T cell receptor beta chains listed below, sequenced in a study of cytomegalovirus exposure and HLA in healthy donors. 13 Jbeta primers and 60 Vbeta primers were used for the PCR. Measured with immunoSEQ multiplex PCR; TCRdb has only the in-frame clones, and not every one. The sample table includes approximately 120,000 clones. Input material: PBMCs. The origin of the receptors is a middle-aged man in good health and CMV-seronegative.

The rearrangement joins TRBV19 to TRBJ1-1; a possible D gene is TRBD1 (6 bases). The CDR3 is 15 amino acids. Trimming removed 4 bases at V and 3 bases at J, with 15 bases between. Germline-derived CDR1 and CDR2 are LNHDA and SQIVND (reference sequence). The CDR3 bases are TGTGCCAGTAGTAGGGGTGGGGGCGCGGACACTGAAGCTTTCTTT. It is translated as CASSRGGGADTEAFF.

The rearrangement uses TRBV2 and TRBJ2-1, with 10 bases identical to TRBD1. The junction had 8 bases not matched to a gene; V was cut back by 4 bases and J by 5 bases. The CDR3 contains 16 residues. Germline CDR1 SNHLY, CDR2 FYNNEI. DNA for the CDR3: TGTGCCAGCAGTGGACAGGGGGCGGGTAGGGACAATGAGCAGTTCTTC. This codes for CASSGQGAGRDNEQFF.

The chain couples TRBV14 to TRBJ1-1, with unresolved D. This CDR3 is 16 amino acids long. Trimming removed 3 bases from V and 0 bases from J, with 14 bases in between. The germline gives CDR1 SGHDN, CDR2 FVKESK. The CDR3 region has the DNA TGTGCCAGCAGCCATGTCGGAGGAACCTTGAACACTGAAGCTTTCTTT. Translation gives CASSHVGGTLNTEAFF.

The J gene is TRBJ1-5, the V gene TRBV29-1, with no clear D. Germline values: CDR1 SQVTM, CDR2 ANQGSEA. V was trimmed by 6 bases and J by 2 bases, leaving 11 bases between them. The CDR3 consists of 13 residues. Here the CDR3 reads CSVQAGRNQPQHF. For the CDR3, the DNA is TGCAGCGTCCAGGCGGGTCGCAATCAGCCCCAGCATTTT.

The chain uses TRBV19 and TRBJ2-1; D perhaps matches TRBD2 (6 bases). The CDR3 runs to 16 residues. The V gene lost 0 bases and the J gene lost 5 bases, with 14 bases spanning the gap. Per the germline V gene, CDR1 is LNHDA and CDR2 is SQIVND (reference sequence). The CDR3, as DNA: TGTGCCAGTAGTATAGATTCAGGGCGGGGAAACAATGAGCAGTTCTTC. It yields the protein CASSIDSGRGNNEQFF. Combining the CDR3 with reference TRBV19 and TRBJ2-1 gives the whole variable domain DGGITQSPKYLFRKEGQNVTLSCEQNLNHDAMYWYRQDPGQGLRLIYYSQIVNDFQKGDIAEGYSVSREKKESFPLTVTSAQKNPTAFYLCASSIDSGRGNNEQFFGPGTRLTVL.

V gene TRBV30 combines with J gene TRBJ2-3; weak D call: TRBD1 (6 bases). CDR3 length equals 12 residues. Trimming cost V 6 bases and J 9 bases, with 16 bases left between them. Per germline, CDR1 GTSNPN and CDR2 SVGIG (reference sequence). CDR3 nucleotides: TGTGCCTGTGCTCACATCCAGGGGACGCAGTATTTT. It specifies CACAHIQGTQYF.

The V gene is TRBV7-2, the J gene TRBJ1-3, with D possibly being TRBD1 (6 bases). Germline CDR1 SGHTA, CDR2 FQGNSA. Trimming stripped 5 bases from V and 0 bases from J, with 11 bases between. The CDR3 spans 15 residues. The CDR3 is CASSQGGNSGNTIYF. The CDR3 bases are TGTGCCAGCAGCCAAGGGGGAAACTCTGGAAACACCATATATTTT.

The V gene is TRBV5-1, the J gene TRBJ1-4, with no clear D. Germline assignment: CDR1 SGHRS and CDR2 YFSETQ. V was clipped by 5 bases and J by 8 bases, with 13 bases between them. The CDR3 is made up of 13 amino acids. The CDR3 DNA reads TGCGCCAGCAGTGGAGGAGATTTGGAAAAACTGTTTTTT. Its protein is CASSGGDLEKLFF.

The chain's CDR3 is CAIDGGKVYGYTF. The CDR3 nucleotides are TGTGCCATCGACGGGGGGAAAGTCTATGGCTACACCTTC. The chain joins TRBV10-3 to TRBJ1-2; weak D call: TRBD1 (5 bases). Trimming cost V 8 bases and J 4 bases, with 14 bases left between them. Germline V gene sequence: CDR1 ENHRY, CDR2 SYGVKD. This CDR3 spans 13 amino acids.

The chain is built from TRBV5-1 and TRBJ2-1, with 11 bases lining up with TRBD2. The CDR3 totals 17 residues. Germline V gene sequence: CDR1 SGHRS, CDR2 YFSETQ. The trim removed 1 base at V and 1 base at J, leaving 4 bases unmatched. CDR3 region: CASSLFASGRSYNEQFF. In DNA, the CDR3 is TGCGCCAGCAGCTTGTTTGCTAGCGGGAGGTCCTACAATGAGCAGTTCTTC.

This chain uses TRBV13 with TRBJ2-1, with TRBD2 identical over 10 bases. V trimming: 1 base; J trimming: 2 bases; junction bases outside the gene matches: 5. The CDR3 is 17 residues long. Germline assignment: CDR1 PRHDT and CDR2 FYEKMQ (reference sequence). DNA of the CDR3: TGTGCCAGCAGCTTAGCCGCTAGCGGGAGTACCTACAATGAGCAGTTCTTC. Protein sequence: CASSLAASGSTYNEQFF. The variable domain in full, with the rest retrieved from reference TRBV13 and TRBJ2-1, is AAGVIQSPRHLIKEKRETATLKCYPIPRHDTVYWYQQGPGQDPQFLISFYEKMQSDKGSIPDRFSAQQFSDYHSELNMSSLELGDSALYFCASSLAASGSTYNEQFFGPGTRLTVL.

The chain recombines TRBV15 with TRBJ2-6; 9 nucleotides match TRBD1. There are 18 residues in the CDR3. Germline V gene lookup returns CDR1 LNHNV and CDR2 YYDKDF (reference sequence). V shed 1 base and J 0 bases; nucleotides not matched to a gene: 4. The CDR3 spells CATSRADRGVSGANVLTF. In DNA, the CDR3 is TGTGCCACCAGCAGAGCTGACAGGGGGGTCTCTGGGGCCAACGTCCTGACTTTC.

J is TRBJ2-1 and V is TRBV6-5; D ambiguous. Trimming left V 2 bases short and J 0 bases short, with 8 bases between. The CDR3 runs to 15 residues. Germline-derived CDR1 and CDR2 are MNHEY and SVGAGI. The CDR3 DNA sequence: TGTGCCAGCAGTTACGGCGGCAGCTCCTACAATGAGCAGTTCTTC. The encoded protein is CASSYGGSSYNEQFF.

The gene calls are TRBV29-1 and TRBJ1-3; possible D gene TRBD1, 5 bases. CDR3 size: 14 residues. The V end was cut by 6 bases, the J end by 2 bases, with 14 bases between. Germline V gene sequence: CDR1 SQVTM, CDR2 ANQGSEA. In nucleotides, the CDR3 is TGCAGCGTCGCAGGGAATATGGCTGGAAACACCATATATTTT. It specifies CSVAGNMAGNTIYF.

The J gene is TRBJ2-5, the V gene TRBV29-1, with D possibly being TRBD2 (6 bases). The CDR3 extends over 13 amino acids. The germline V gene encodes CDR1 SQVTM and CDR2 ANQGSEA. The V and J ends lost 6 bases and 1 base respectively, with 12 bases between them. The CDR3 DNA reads TGCAGCGTCCGGAGGGGCCGCCAAGAGACCCAGTACTTC. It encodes CSVRRGRQETQYF. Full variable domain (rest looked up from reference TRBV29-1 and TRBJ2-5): SAVISQKPSRDICQRGTSLTIQCQVDSQVTMMFWYRQQPGQSLTLIATANQGSEATYESGFVIDKFPISRPNLTFSTLTVSNMSPEDSSIYLCSVRRGRQETQYFGPGTRLLVL.

The CDR3 here is CASSGRRGSEAFF. CDR3 nucleotide sequence: TGTGCCAGCAGCGGAAGGAGGGGATCTGAAGCTTTCTTT. J is TRBJ1-1 and V is TRBV4-2, with D possibly matching TRBD1 (5 bases). This CDR3 contains 13 residues. Trimming removed 5 bases from V and 6 bases from J, with 13 bases in between. The germline V gene encodes CDR1 LGHNA and CDR2 YNFKEQ.

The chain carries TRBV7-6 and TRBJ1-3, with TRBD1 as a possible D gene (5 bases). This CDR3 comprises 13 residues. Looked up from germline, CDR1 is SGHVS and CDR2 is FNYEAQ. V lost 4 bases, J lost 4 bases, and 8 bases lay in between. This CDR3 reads CASSSGLGNTIYF. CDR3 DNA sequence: TGTGCCAGCAGCTCAGGGCTGGGAAACACCATATATTTT.

Here the CDR3 reads CASSYSMGGGDEQFF. The CDR3 bases are TGTGCCAGCAGTTACTCGATGGGGGGTGGGGATGAGCAGTTCTTC. This rearrangement joins TRBV6-5 to TRBJ2-1, with TRBD2 as a possible D gene (6 bases). The CDR3 length is 15 residues. Germline loops: CDR1 MNHEY, CDR2 SVGAGI. The V end lost 0 bases, the J end lost 8 bases, and 14 bases lay between the germline ends.

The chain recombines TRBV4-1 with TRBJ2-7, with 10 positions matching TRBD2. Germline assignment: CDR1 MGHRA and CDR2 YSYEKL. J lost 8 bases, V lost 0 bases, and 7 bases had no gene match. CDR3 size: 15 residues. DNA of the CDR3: TGCGCCAGCAGCCAAGAAGCGGGAGGGCCAAGGAAGCAGTACTTC. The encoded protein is CASSQEAGGPRKQYF.

Written as DNA, the CDR3 is TGCGCCAGCAGCCTCCAGGGGGAGGAGACCGGGGAGCTGTTTTTT. Translation: CASSLQGEETGELFF. The chain carries TRBV4-1 and TRBJ2-2; a weak D match, TRBD1 (7 bases). The CDR3 totals 15 residues. V was shortened by 4 bases and J by 5 bases, with 14 bases between the two germline ends. Germline CDR1 reads MGHRA; CDR2 reads YSYEKL.

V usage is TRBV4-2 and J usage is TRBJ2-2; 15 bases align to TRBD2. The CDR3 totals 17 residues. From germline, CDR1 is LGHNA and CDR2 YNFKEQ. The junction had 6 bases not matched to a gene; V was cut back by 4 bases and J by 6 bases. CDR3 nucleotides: TGTGCCAGCAGCCCCGGGACTAGCGGGAGGAATGCCGGGGAGCTGTTTTTT. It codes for CASSPGTSGRNAGELFF.

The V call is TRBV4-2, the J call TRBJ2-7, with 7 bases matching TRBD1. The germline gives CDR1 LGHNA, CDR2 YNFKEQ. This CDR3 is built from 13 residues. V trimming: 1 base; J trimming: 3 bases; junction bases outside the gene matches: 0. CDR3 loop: CASSQGTGYEQYF. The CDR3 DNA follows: TGTGCCAGCAGCCAAGGGACAGGCTACGAGCAGTACTTC.

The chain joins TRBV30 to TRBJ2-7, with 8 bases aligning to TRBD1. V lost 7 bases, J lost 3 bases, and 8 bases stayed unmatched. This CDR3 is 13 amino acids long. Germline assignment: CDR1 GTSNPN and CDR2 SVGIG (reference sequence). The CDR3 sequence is CALQGGLDYEQYF. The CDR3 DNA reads TGTGCCTTACAGGGGGGACTTGACTACGAGCAGTACTTC.

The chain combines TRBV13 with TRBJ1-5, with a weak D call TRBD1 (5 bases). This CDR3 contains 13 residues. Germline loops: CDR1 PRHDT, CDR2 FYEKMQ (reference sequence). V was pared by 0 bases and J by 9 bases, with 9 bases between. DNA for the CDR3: TGTGCCAGCAGCTTAGGATTGGGGGGGCCCCAGCATTTT. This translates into CASSLGLGGPQHF.

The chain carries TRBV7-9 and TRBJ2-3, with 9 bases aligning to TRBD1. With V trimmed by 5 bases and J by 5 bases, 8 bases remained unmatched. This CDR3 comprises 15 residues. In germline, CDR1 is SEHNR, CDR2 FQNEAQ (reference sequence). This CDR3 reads CASSPRDREVDTQYF. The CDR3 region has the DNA TGTGCCAGCAGCCCCCGGGACAGGGAAGTAGATACGCAGTATTTT.

CDR3 region: CASSLDPGQGAWNQPQHF. The CDR3 bases are TGTGCCAGCAGCTTAGACCCGGGACAGGGGGCTTGGAATCAGCCCCAGCATTTT. The chain is built from TRBV7-9 and TRBJ1-5; 12 bases fit TRBD1. Trimming at V came to 1 base and at J to 4 bases, leaving 8 bases not matched to a gene. CDR1 and CDR2 (germline): SEHNR, FQNEAQ (reference sequence). There are 18 residues in the CDR3. The entire variable domain, with the rest obtained from reference TRBV7-9 and TRBJ1-5, is as follows: DTGVSQNPRHKITKRGQNVTFRCDPISEHNRLYWYRQTLGQGPEFLTYFQNEAQLEKSRLLSDRFSAERPKGSFSTLEIQRTEQGDSAMYLCASSLDPGQGAWNQPQHFGDGTRLSIL.

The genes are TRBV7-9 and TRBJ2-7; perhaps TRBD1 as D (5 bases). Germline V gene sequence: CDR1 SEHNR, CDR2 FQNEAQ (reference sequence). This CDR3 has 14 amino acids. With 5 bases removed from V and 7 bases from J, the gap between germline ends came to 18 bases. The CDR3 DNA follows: TGTGCCAGCAGCATGACAGCGACCAAGGGAGAGCAGTACTTC. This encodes CASSMTATKGEQYF.